Listed below are T cell receptor beta chains from one sample, sequenced in a study of T cell repertoires in cytomegalovirus infection. TCRdb reanalysed the reads using MiXCR and keeps one entry per CDR3 protein. The data contain about 700,000 distinct CDR3 sequences, approximately 33% of them singletons. Their target antigens are unknown. The sample consisted of cultured PBMCs, taken from culture after CMV antigen stimulation. The receptors were sampled from a human donor in good health (CMV status not recorded). Some clones in this sample may be carry-over from other donors' samples. The conserved cysteine and the conserved F or W are not part of the CDR3 here. Clone size, where shown, is once, few, many, or a class for clones that have expanded.

j_call	clone_size	v_call	cdr3_aa
TRBJ1-2	NA	TRBV20-1	SARDSRGQSYGYT
TRBJ2-2	NA	TRBV5-1	ASSLAGLPFSNTGELF
TRBJ1-5	NA	TRBV6-1	ASVQGGNQPQH
TRBJ2-4	few	TRBV4-2	ASSQTGIKNIQY
TRBJ2-3	few	TRBV11-2	ASSAGLVADTQY
TRBJ2-5	NA	TRBV11-2	ASSTRDLQAGETQY
TRBJ2-7	NA	TRBV2	ASRRDRESHEQY
TRBJ2-5	NA	TRBV7-2	ASSPRSAGTQY
TRBJ2-1	many	TRBV6-6	ASSLHGDNEQF
TRBJ2-1	many	TRBV7-2	ASSQGRDSYNEQF
TRBJ2-1	NA	TRBV6-2/TRBV6-3	ASSYSIRGGYNEQF
TRBJ2-7	NA	TRBV7-2	ASSLISGNYEQY
TRBJ2-7	NA	TRBV10-3	AISTTGTSGSLIPYEQY
TRBJ2-7	many	TRBV4-1	ASSQEGGYSSYEQY
TRBJ2-1	NA	TRBV7-9	ASSPPSGRTNNEQF
TRBJ1-2	few	TRBV6-1	ASNQPRTGPNYGYT
TRBJ2-5	NA	TRBV7-8	ASSTYPRTSGLQETQY
TRBJ2-3	NA	TRBV7-6	ASSARRTGRTDTQY
TRBJ1-4	NA	TRBV25-1	ASSEYYEKLF
TRBJ2-5	NA	TRBV6-1	ASSELEGARLETQY
TRBJ2-1	few	TRBV27	ASNVGGSSYNEQF
TRBJ2-1	many	TRBV28	ASNLWGGGAGNEQF
TRBJ2-3	NA	TRBV6-1	ACSDPRGADTQY
TRBJ2-1	few	TRBV19	ASDPGTGMNEQF
TRBJ1-2	NA	TRBV7-9	ASSLAQANYGYT
TRBJ1-3	NA	TRBV7-2	ASSSSGATGNTIY
TRBJ1-1	many	TRBV12-3/TRBV12-4	ASSRGQAEAF
TRBJ2-3	few	TRBV6-1	ASSGGRGDTQY
TRBJ2-1	NA	TRBV6-5	ASSPYRAVVSNEQF
TRBJ2-3	few	TRBV14	ASSQFRGTSTDTQY
TRBJ2-5	NA	TRBV11-2	ASSLSVLETQY
TRBJ1-2	NA	TRBV4-1	ASSQVPPSYGYT
TRBJ2-1	few	TRBV7-8	ASSPAPNEQF
TRBJ2-1	few	TRBV7-6	ASSFERASYNEQF
TRBJ2-7	few	TRBV5-1	ASSLHEQSPSGRSYEQY
TRBJ1-4	once	TRBV6-2/TRBV6-3	ASRTDRQGEANEKLF
TRBJ1-1	few	TRBV5-4	ASTLGGQGGTEAF